The 8 T cell receptor beta chains given below trace back to one sample, sequenced in a study of memory CD4+ T cells and cytomegalovirus serostatus. Produced via immunoSEQ multiplex PCR; TCRdb's table is partial and in-frame only. Among some 59,000 clones listed, roughly 80% were seen once. The sort gate was single viable CD3+CD4+CD8-CD45RO+ cells for memory CD4+ T cells. The material sequenced was memory CD4+ T cells from blood. The receptor set was obtained from an adult in good health and CMV-seronegative.

This clone was recorded many times. This sequence joins TRBV4-1 and TRBJ2-5; 9 positions match TRBD1. V gave up 4 bases and J gave up 1 base; unmatched junction bases: 10. The CDR3 length is 17 residues. The germline V gene has CDR1 MGHRA and CDR2 YSYEKL. CDR3 sequence: CASSRFKQGAAQETQYF. The CDR3 DNA reads as TGCGCCAGCAGCCGATTTAAACAGGGGGCGGCCCAAGAGACCCAGTACTTC.

The rearrangement uses TRBV29-1 and TRBJ1-5; D gene unclear. V was pared by 6 bases and J by 0 bases, with 12 bases between. The CDR3 consists of 14 residues. Germline CDR1 and CDR2: SQVTM and ANQGSEA. Here the CDR3 reads CSVSGVNSNQPQHF. In nucleotides, the CDR3 is TGCAGCGTGAGCGGGGTAAATAGCAATCAGCCCCAGCATTTT.

The V and J genes are TRBV7-3 and TRBJ2-1, with 14 bases identical to TRBD2. Germline CDR1 SGHTA, CDR2 FQGTGA. The CDR3 is 16 residues long. The trim removed 5 bases at V and 5 bases at J, leaving 5 bases unmatched. CDR3 sequence (DNA): TGTGCCAGCAGCGCGGGACTAGCGGGAGCGCACAATGAGCAGTTCTTC. Protein sequence: CASSAGLAGAHNEQFF.

The rearrangement uses TRBV9 and TRBJ2-1; D possibly corresponds to TRBD1 (6 bases). This CDR3 has 12 amino acids. From germline, CDR1 is SGDLS and CDR2 YYNGEE. The V end lost 4 bases, the J end lost 6 bases, and 8 bases lay between the germline ends. For the CDR3, the DNA is TGTGCCAGCAGCCGAGGGGGCAATGAGCAGTTCTTC. As protein: CASSRGGNEQFF.

The gene calls are TRBV19 and TRBJ2-2; D not resolved. The germline V gene has CDR1 LNHDA and CDR2 SQIVND (reference sequence). The CDR3 is 11 residues long. Deletions cut 9 bases from V and 6 bases from J, with 8 bases between. The CDR3 reads CASQSAGELFF. The CDR3 nucleotides are TGTGCCAGCCAATCGGCCGGGGAGCTGTTTTTT.

The chain recombines TRBV30 with TRBJ1-5; D call uncertain. The CDR3 consists of 13 residues. V lost 2 bases, J lost 3 bases, and 8 bases lay in between. CDR1 is GTSNPN, CDR2 SVGIG, per germline (reference sequence). The chain's CDR3 is CAWSYSSNQPQHF. CDR3 DNA sequence: TGTGCCTGGAGTTACAGCTCCAATCAGCCCCAGCATTTT. Combining the CDR3 with reference TRBV30 and TRBJ1-5 gives the whole variable domain SQTIHQWPATLVQPVGSPLSLECTVEGTSNPNLYWYRQAAGRGLQLLFYSVGIGQISSEVPQNLSASRPQDRQFILSSKKLLLSDSGFYLCAWSYSSNQPQHFGDGTRLSIL.

The V call is TRBV6-1, the J call TRBJ1-1, with D unclear. Germline values: CDR1 MNHNS, CDR2 SASEGT. V gave up 6 bases and J gave up 0 bases, with 14 bases separating them. The CDR3 is made up of 15 amino acids. This chain's CDR3 is CASRLHSKLNTEAFF. CDR3 nucleotides: TGTGCCAGCAGATTGCACTCGAAGTTGAACACTGAAGCTTTCTTT.

The rearrangement joins TRBV9 to TRBJ2-2; D remains ambiguous. V was cut by 0 bases and J by 1 base, with 7 bases left in between. This CDR3 region has 15 residues. Germline CDR1 and CDR2: SGDLS and YYNGEE. The CDR3, as DNA: TGTGCCAGCAGCGTAGAGGGCCAGAACACCGGGGAGCTGTTTTTT. It yields the protein CASSVEGQNTGELFF.